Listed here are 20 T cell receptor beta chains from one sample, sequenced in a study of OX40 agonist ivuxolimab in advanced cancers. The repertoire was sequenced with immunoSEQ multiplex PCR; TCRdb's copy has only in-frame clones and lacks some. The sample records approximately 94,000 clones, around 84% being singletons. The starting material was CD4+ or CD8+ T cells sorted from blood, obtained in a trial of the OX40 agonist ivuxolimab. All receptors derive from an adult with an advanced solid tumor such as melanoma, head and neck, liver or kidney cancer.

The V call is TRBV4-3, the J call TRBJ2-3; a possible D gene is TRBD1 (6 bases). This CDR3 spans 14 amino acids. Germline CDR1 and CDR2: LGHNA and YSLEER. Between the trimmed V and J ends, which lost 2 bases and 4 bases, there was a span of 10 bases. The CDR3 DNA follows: TGCGCCAGCAGCCAAAGGACAGCGGCAGATACGCAGTATTTT. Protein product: CASSQRTAADTQYF.

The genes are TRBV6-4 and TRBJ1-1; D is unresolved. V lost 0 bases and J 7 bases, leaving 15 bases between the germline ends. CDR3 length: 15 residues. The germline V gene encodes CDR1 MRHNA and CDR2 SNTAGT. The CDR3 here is CASSDSGDVEGEAFF. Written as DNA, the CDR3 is TGTGCCAGCAGTGACTCAGGAGATGTTGAGGGTGAAGCTTTCTTT.

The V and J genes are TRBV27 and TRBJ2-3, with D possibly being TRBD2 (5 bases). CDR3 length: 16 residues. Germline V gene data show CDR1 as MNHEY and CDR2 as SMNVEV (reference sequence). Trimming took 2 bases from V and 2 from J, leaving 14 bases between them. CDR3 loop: CASSLRTSLATDTQYF. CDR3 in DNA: TGTGCCAGCAGTTTAAGGACCTCGCTAGCCACAGATACGCAGTATTTT.

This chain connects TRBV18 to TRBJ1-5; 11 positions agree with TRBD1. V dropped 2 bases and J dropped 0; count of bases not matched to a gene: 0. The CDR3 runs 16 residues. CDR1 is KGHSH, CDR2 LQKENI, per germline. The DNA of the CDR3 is TGTGCCAGCTCACCAGGACAGGGGGCTAGCAATCAGCCCCAGCATTTT. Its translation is CASSPGQGASNQPQHF.

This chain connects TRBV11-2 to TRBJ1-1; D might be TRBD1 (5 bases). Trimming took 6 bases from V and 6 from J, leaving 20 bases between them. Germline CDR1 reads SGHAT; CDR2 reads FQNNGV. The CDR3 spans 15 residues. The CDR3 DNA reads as TGTGCCAGCAGTTTCAAAGGGTTAGGGGAACCTGAAGCTTTCTTT. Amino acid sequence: CASSFKGLGEPEAFF.

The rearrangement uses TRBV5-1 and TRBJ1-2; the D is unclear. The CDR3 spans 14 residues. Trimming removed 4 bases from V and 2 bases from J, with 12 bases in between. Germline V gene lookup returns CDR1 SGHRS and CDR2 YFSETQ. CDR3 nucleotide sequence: TGCGCCAGCAGCGAAAGACATGCCAACTATGGCTACACCTTC. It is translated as CASSERHANYGYTF.

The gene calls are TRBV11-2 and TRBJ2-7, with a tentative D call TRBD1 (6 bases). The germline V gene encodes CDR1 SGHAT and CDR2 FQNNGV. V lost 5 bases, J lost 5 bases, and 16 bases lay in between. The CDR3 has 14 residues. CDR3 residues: CASSIRTALDEQYF. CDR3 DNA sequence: TGTGCCAGCAGCATCCGGACAGCCCTGGACGAGCAGTACTTC.

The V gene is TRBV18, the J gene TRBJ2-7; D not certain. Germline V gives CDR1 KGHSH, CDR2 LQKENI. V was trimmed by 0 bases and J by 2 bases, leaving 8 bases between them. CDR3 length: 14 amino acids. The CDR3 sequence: CASSPPVAAYEQYF. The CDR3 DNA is TGTGCCAGCTCACCACCGGTGGCAGCCTACGAGCAGTACTTC.

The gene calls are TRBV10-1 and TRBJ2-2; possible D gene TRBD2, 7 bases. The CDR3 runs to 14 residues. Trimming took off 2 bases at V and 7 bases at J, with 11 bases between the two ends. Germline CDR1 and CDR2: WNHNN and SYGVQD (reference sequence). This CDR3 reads CASSEGGGSGELFF. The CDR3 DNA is TGCGCCAGCAGTGAGGGGGGGGGCAGCGGGGAGCTGTTTTTT.

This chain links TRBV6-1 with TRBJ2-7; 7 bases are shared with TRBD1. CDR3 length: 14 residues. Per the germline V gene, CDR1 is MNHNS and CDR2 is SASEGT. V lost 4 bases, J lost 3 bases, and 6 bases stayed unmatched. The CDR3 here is CASSVGQGDYEQYF. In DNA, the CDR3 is TGTGCCAGCAGTGTAGGGCAGGGGGACTACGAGCAGTACTTC.

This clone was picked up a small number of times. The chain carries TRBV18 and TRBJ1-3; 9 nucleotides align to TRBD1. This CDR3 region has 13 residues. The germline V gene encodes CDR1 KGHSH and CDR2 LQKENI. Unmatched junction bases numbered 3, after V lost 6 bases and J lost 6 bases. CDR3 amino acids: CASSRTGVNTIYF. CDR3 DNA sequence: TGTGCCAGCTCCCGGACAGGGGTAAACACCATATATTTT.

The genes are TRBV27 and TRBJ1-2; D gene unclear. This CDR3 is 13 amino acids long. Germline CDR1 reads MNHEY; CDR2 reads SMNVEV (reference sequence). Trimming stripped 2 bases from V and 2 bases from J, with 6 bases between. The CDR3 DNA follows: TGTGCCAGCAGTTTAAGGGAAAACTATGGCTACACCTTC. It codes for CASSLRENYGYTF.

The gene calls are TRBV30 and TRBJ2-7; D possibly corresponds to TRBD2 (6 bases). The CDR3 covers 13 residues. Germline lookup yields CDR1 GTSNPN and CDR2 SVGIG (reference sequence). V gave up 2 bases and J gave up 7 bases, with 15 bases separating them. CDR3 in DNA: TGTGCCTGGAGTCCGGGACTGGATCGGGAGCAGTACTTC. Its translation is CAWSPGLDREQYF. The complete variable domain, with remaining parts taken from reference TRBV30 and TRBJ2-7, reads SQTIHQWPATLVQPVGSPLSLECTVEGTSNPNLYWYRQAAGRGLQLLFYSVGIGQISSEVPQNLSASRPQDRQFILSSKKLLLSDSGFYLCAWSPGLDREQYFGPGTRLTVT.

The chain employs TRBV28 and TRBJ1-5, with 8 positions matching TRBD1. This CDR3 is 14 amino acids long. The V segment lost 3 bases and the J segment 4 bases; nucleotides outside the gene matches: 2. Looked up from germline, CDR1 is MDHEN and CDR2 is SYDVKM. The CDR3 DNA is TGTGCCAGCAGTTTCGGGACAGGTAATCAGCCCCAGCATTTT. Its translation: CASSFGTGNQPQHF. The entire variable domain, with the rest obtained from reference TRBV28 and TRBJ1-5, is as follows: DVKVTQSSRYLVKRTGEKVFLECVQDMDHENMFWYRQDPGLGLRLIYFSYDVKMKEKGDIPEGYSVSREKKERFSLILESASTNQTSMYLCASSFGTGNQPQHFGDGTRLSIL.

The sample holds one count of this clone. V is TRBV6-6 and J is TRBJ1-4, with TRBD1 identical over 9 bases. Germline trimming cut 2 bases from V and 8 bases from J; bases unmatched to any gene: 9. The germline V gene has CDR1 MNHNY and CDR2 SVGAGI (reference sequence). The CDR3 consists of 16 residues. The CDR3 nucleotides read TGTGCCAGCAGTTACCAACAGGGGGCTGGCGAAGAAAAACTGTTTTTT. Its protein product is CASSYQQGAGEEKLFF.

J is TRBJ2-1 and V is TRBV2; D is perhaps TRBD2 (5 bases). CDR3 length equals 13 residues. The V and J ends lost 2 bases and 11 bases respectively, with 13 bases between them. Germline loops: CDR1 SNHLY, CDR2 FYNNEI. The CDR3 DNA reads TGTGCCAGCAGTGAAAGATCGACTACCAAGCAGTTCTTC. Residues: CASSERSTTKQFF. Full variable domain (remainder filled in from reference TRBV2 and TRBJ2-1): EPEVTQTPSHQVTQMGQEVILRCVPISNHLYFYWYRQILGQKVEFLVSFYNNEISEKSEIFDDQFSVERPDGSNFTLKIRSTKLEDSAMYFCASSERSTTKQFFGPGTRLTVL.

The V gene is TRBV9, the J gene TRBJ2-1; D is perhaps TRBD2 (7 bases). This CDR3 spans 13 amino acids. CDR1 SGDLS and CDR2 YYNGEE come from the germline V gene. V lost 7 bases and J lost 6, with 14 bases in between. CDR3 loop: CASGAGAINEQFF. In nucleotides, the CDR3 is TGTGCCAGCGGCGCGGGGGCCATCAATGAGCAGTTCTTC.

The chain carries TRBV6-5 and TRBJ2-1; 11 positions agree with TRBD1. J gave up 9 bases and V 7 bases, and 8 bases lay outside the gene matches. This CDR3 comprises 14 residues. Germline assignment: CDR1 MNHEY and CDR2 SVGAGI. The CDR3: CASTRTGGGGEQFF. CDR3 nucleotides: TGTGCCAGCACCCGGACAGGGGGCGGGGGTGAGCAGTTCTTC.

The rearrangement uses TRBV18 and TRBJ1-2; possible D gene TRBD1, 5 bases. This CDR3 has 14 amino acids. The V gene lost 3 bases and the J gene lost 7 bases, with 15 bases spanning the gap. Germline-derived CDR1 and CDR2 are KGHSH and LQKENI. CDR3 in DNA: TGTGCCAGCTCACCGGGAGAGGGGAGGTCTGGCTACACCTTC. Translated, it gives CASSPGEGRSGYTF.

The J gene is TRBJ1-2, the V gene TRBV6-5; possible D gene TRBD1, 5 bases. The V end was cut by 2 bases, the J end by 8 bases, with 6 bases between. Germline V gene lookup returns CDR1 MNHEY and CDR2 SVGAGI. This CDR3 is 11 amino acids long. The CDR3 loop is CASSYGGGYTF. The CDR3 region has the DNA TGTGCCAGCAGTTACGGGGGGGGCTACACCTTC.